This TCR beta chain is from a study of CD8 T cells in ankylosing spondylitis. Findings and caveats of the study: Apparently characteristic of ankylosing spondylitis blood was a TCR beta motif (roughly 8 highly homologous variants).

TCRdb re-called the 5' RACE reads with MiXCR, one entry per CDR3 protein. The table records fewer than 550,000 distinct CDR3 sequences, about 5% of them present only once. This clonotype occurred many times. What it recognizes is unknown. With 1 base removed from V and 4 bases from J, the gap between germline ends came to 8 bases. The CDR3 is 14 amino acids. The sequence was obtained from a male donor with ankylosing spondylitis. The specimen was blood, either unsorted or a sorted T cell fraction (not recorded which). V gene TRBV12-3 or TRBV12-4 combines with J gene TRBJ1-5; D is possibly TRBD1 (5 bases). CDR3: CASSLETANQPQHF. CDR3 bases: TGTGCCAGCAGTTTAGAGACAGCTAATCAGCCCCAGCATTTT.